This T cell receptor beta chain was profiled in a study of cytomegalovirus exposure and HLA in healthy donors. Researchers ran the PCR with 60 Vbeta and 13 Jbeta primers. In the authors' methods: Later, an analysis found 65 million to 85 million unique TCR beta chains, and about 9.9 million of these were shared. The method was immunoSEQ multiplex PCR; TCRdb's version includes in-frame clones alone and lacks a portion of them. V and J calls and clone size are as listed in that table; D and trimming were resolved from the DNA. The sample yields about 190,000 clones, less than 85% seen once. Germline V gene sequence: CDR1 MNHNS, CDR2 SASEGT. Trimming stripped 4 bases from V and 5 bases from J, with 17 bases between. The CDR3 extends over 15 amino acids. Points on this clone: Antigen specificity is unknown.

Study-wide results and limits: With later analysis, a missense DCLRE1C variant became linked to TCR beta V- and J-gene trimming. Productive status was seen about 87% or about 30% of the time for most TCR beta V segments in an earlier analysis. With high specificity and sensitivity, the classifier reportedly diagnosed cytomegalovirus status.

V gene TRBV6-1 combines with J gene TRBJ1-2, with D perhaps matching TRBD1 (6 bases). Sequencing was done on a sample of PBMCs. The clonotype originates from a boy aged 5 to 17 in good health and CMV-seronegative. The CDR3, as DNA: TGTGCCAGCAGTGTAACAGGGTATATCGAATATGGCTACACCTTC. This gives the protein CASSVTGYIEYGYTF.